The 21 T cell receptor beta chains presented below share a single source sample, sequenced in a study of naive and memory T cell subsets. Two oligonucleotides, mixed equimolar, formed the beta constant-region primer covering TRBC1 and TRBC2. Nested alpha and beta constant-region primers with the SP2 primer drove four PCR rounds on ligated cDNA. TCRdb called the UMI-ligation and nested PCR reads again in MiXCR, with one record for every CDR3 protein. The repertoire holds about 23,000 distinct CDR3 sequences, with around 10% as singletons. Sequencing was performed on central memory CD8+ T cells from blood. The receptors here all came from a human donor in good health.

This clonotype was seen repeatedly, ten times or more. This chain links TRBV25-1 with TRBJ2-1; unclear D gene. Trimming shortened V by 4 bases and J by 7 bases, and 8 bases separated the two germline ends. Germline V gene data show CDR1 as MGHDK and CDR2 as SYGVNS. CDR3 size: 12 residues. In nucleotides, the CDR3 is TGTGCCAGCAGTGGGGTGCCGAATGAGCAGTTCTTC. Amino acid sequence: CASSGVPNEQFF.

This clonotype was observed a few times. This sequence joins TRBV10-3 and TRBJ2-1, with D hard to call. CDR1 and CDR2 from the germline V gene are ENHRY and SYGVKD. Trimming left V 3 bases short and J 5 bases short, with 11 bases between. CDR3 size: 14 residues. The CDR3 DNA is TGTGCCATCAGTGACAGTTTGGAGCACAATGAGCAGTTCTTC. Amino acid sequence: CAISDSLEHNEQFF.

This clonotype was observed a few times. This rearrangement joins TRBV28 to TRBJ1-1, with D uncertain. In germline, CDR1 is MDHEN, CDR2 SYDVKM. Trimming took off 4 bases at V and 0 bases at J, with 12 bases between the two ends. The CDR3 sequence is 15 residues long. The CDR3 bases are TGTGCCAGCAGTTACTCTACCGTTATGAACACTGAAGCTTTCTTT. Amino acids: CASSYSTVMNTEAFF.

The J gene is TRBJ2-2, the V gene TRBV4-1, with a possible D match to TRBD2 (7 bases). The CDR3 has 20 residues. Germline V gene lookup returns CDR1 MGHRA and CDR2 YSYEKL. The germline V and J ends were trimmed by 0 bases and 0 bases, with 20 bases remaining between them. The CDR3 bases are TGCGCCAGCAGCCAAGATAGGGCGGGGGCGCAACACGCGAACACCGGGGAGCTGTTTTTT. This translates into CASSQDRAGAQHANTGELFF.

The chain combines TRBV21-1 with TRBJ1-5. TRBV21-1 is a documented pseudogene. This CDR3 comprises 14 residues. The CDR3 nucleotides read TGTGCCAGCAGCAACCTTGAACCGAATCAGCCCCAGCATTTT. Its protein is CASSNLEPNQPQHF.

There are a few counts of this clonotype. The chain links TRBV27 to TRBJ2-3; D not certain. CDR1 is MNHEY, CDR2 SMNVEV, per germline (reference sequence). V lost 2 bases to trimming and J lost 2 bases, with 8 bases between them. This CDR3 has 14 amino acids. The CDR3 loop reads CASSLDQYTDTQYF. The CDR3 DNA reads TGTGCCAGCAGTTTAGACCAATACACAGATACGCAGTATTTT.

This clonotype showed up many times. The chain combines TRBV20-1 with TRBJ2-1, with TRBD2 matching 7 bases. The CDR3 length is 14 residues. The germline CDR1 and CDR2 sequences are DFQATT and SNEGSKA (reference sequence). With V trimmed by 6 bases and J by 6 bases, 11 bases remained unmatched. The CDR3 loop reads CSAGGIGVINEQFF. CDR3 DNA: TGCAGTGCGGGGGGGATTGGGGTTATCAATGAGCAGTTCTTC.

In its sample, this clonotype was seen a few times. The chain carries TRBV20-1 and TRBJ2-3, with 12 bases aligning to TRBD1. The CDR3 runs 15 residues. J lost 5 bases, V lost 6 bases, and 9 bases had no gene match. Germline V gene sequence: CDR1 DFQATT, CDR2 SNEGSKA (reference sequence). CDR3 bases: TGCAGTGCCCACCGGGACAGGGGGCTTGGAGATACGCAGTATTTT. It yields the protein CSAHRDRGLGDTQYF.

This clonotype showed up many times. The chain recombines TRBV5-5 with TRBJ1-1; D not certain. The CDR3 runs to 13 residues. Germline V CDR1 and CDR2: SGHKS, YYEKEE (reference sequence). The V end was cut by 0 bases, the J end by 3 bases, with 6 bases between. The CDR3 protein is CASSLVTHTEAFF. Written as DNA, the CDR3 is TGTGCCAGCAGCTTGGTTACGCACACTGAAGCTTTCTTT.

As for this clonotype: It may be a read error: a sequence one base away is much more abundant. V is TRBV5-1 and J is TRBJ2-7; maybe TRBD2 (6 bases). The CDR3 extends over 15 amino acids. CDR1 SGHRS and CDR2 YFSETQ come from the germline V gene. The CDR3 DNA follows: TGCGCCAGCAGCCCCATGGTAGGAGGGGCCCGCGAGAAGTACTTC. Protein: CASSPMVGGAREKYF.

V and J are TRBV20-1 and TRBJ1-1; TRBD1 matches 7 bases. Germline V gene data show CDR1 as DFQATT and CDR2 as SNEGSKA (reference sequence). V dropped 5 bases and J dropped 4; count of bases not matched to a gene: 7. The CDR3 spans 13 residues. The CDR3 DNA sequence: TGCAGTGCTCAAAACAGGGGAGGCACTGAAGCTTTCTTT. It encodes CSAQNRGGTEAFF.

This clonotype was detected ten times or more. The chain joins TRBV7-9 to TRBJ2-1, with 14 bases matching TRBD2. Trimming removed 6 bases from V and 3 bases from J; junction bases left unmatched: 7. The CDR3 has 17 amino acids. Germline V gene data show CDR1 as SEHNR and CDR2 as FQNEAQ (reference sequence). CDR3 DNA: TGTGCCAGCAGAGGGACTAGCGGGAGATCAATCTACAATGAGCAGTTCTTC. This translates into CASRGTSGRSIYNEQFF. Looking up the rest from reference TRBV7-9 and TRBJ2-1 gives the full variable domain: DTGVSQNPRHKITKRGQNVTFRCDPISEHNRLYWYRQTLGQGPEFLTYFQNEAQLEKSRLLSDRFSAERPKGSFSTLEIQRTEQGDSAMYLCASRGTSGRSIYNEQFFGPGTRLTVL.

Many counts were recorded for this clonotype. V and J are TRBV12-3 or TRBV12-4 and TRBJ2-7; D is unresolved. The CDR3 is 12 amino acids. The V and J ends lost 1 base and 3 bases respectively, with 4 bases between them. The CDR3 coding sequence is TGTGCCAGCAGTTTAGTGTACTACGAGCAGTACTTC. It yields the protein CASSLVYYEQYF.

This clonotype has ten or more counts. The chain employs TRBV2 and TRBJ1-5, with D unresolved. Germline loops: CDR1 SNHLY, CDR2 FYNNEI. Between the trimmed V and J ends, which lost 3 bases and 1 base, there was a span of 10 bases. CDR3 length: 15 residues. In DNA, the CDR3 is TGTGCCAGCAGTGACTTAGAGGGAAGCAATCAGCCCCAGCATTTT. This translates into CASSDLEGSNQPQHF.

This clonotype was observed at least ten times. The DNA of the CDR3 is TGTGCCAGCAGCGCCTGGACAGGGGCGAGTCGCGAGCAGTACTTC. Translating it yields CASSAWTGASREQYF. The rearrangement joins TRBV7-9 to TRBJ2-7; TRBD1 matches 9 bases. Germline CDR1 SEHNR, CDR2 FQNEAQ (reference sequence). CDR3 length equals 15 residues. The V and J ends lost 5 bases and 6 bases, in that order; junction bases with no gene match: 11. The full variable domain, rest sourced from reference TRBV7-9 and TRBJ2-7, is DTGVSQNPRHKITKRGQNVTFRCDPISEHNRLYWYRQTLGQGPEFLTYFQNEAQLEKSRLLSDRFSAERPKGSFSTLEIQRTEQGDSAMYLCASSAWTGASREQYFGPGTRLTVT.

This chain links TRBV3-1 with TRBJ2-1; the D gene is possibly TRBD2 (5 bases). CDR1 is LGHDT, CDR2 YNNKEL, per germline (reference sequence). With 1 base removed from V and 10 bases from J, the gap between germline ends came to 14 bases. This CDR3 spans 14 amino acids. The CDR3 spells CASSQGGLMREQFF. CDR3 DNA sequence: TGTGCCAGCAGCCAAGGCGGACTGATGAGGGAGCAGTTCTTC.

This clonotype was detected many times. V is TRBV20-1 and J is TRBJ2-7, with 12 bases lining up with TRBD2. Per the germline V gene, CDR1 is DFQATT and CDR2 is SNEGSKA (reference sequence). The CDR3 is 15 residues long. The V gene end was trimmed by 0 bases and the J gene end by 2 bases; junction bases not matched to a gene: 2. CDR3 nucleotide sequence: TGCAGTGCTAGAGAACCTAGCGGGAGGGCCTACGAGCAGTACTTC. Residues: CSAREPSGRAYEQYF.

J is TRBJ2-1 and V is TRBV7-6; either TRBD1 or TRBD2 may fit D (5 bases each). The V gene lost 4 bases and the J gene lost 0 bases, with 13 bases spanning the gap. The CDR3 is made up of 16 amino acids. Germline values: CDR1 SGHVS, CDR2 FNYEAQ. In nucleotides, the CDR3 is TGTGCCAGCAGCTCGAGAGCTGGGGGCTCCTACAATGAGCAGTTCTTC. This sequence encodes CASSSRAGGSYNEQFF.

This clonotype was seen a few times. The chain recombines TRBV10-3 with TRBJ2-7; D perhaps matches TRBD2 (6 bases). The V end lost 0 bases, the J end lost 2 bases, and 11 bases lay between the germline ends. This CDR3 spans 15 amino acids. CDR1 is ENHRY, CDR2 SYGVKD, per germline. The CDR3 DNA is TGTGCCATCAGTGAGTCGCGGAGGGCCACCTACGAGCAGTACTTC. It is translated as CAISESRRATYEQYF.

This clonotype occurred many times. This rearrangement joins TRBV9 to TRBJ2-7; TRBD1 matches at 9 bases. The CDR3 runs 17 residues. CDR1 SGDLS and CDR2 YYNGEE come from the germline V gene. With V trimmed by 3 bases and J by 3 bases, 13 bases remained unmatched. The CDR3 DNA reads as TGTGCCAGCAGCGATCATCGGGACAGGGTGGGATTCTACGAGCAGTACTTC. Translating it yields CASSDHRDRVGFYEQYF.

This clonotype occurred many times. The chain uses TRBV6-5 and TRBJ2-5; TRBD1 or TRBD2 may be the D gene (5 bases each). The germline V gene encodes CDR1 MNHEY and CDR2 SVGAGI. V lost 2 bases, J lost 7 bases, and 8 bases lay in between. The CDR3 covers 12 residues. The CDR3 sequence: CASSYEGWTQYF. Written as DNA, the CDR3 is TGTGCCAGCAGTTACGAGGGGTGGACCCAGTACTTC.